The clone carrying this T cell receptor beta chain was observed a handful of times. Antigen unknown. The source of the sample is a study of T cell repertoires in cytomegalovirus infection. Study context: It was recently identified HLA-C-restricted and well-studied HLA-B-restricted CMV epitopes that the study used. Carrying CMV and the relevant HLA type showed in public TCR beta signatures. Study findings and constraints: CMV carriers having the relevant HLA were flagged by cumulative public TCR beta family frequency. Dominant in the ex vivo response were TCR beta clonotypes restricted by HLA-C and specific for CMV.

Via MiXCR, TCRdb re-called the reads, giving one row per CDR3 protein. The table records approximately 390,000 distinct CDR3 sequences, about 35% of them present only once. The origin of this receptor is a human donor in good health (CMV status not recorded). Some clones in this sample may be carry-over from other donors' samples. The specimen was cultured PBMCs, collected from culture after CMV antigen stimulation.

The CDR3 spells CASSPQGAQNTEAFF. The CDR3 nucleotides read TGTGCCAGCAGCCCACAGGGGGCCCAAAACACTGAAGCTTTCTTT. The rearrangement joins TRBV7-2 to TRBJ1-1, with TRBD1 identical over 9 bases. CDR3 length: 15 amino acids. J was trimmed by 2 bases and V by 5 bases; bases with no gene match: 6. CDR1 is SGHTA and CDR2 is FQGNSA in the germline V gene.